These 19 T cell receptor beta chains share one sample of origin, sequenced in a study of T cells after posttransplantation cyclophosphamide. The assay was immunoSEQ multiplex PCR, and TCRdb's table has in-frame clones only and misses some. The sample lists tens of thousands of clones, none appearing once, the ten largest making up 6.5% to 7%. Sequenced material: PBMCs. Every receptor here comes from a woman between 45 and 65 years old in good health and a related stem cell transplant donor.

This clone was picked up many times. The chain carries TRBV12-3 or TRBV12-4 and TRBJ1-5, with 8 nucleotides matching TRBD1. This CDR3 spans 14 amino acids. V trimming: 2 bases; J trimming: 7 bases; junction bases outside the gene matches: 4. CDR3 region: CASSLQDRDQPQHF. For the CDR3, the DNA is TGTGCCAGCAGTTTACAGGACAGGGACCAGCCCCAGCATTTT.

This clone was seen many times. The chain recombines TRBV7-3 with TRBJ2-3; 9 bases are a match to TRBD1. Germline V gene lookup returns CDR1 SGHTA and CDR2 FQGTGA. Germline trimming cut 6 bases from V and 5 bases from J; bases unmatched to any gene: 18. CDR3 length: 18 amino acids. In nucleotides, the CDR3 is TGTGCCAGCAGTTTGACCCTCCCGGGACAGGGTGTAGGAGATACGCAGTATTTT. Its protein is CASSLTLPGQGVGDTQYF.

The CDR3, as DNA: TGTGCCAGCAGCTTAGTAGTAGGGGACTACGAGCAGTACTTC. As protein: CASSLVVGDYEQYF. The chain recombines TRBV7-6 with TRBJ2-7; TRBD1 might be the D (5 bases). Germline V lookup: CDR1 SGHVS, CDR2 FNYEAQ. The CDR3 spans 14 residues. V dropped 1 base and J dropped 3 bases, with 10 bases sitting between them.

This clone was seen more than once but under ten times. This chain joins TRBV7-3 and TRBJ2-3; TRBD2 agrees at 7 bases. The CDR3 has 15 residues. J gave up 4 bases and V 3 bases, and 7 bases lay outside the gene matches. Germline lookup yields CDR1 SGHTA and CDR2 FQGTGA. In nucleotides, the CDR3 is TGTGCCAGCAGCTTTATAGCGGGTGGCGCAGATACGCAGTATTTT. Translated: CASSFIAGGADTQYF.

This clone was observed many times. CDR3 region: CAISRGTSGSSGNEQFF. In nucleotides, the CDR3 is TGTGCCATCAGTCGGGGGACTAGCGGTTCTAGCGGGAATGAGCAGTTCTTC. This chain links TRBV10-3 with TRBJ2-1, with 11 bases aligning to TRBD2. V lost 5 bases to trimming and J lost 7 bases; unmatched junction nucleotides: 13. This CDR3 is 17 amino acids long. CDR1 and CDR2 from the germline V gene are ENHRY and SYGVKD.

This clone has a count of ten or more. V is TRBV5-1 and J is TRBJ2-1, with D possibly matching TRBD2 (6 bases). CDR1 and CDR2 (germline): SGHRS, YFSETQ. Trimming stripped 3 bases from V and 2 bases from J, with 15 bases between. The length of the CDR3 is 16 residues. This CDR3 reads CASSSEGTPTYNEQFF. The CDR3 bases are TGCGCCAGCAGCTCCGAGGGGACTCCAACCTACAATGAGCAGTTCTTC.

Many counts were recorded for this clone. J is TRBJ2-2 and V is TRBV6-1; the D gene is possibly TRBD2 (6 bases). Germline V gene sequence: CDR1 MNHNS, CDR2 SASEGT. V was trimmed by 0 bases and J by 7 bases, leaving 9 bases between them. The CDR3 consists of 14 residues. The CDR3 loop reads CASSEAGGYGELFF. The CDR3 coding sequence is TGTGCCAGCAGTGAAGCCGGGGGATACGGGGAGCTGTTTTTT.

Ten or more counts support this clone. The chain combines TRBV6-6 with TRBJ2-1; 9 nucleotides agree with TRBD1. With 5 bases clipped from V and 7 bases from J, the junction kept 3 bases outside the gene matches. CDR3 length equals 13 residues. The germline CDR1 and CDR2 sequences are MNHNY and SVGAGI (reference sequence). CDR3 nucleotides: TGTGCCAGCAGTCAGGACAGGGGTAATGAGCAGTTCTTC. As protein: CASSQDRGNEQFF.

This clone has a count of ten or more. The rearrangement uses TRBV9 and TRBJ2-1; 7 nucleotides match TRBD2. Unmatched junction bases numbered 8, after V lost 2 bases and J lost 3 bases. This CDR3 has 16 amino acids. Per the germline V gene, CDR1 is SGDLS and CDR2 is YYNGEE. The CDR3 reads CASSVVGSGVYNEQFF. CDR3 nucleotide sequence: TGTGCCAGCAGCGTTGTGGGAAGCGGGGTCTACAATGAGCAGTTCTTC. The entire variable domain, with the rest obtained from reference TRBV9 and TRBJ2-1, is as follows: DSGVTQTPKHLITATGQRVTLRCSPRSGDLSVYWYQQSLDQGLQFLIQYYNGEERAKGNILERFSAQQFPDLHSELNLSSLELGDSALYFCASSVVGSGVYNEQFFGPGTRLTVL.

Only a few counts were recorded for this clone. V and J are TRBV18 and TRBJ2-3; D may be TRBD1 (6 bases). CDR3 length: 16 residues. V lost 4 bases, J lost 5 bases, and 19 bases lay in between. Germline V lookup: CDR1 KGHSH, CDR2 LQKENI. The CDR3: CASSLEQGGVKDTQYF. Written as DNA, the CDR3 is TGTGCCAGCTCACTAGAACAGGGCGGTGTGAAAGATACGCAGTATTTT.

This clone has ten or more counts. This sequence joins TRBV7-2 and TRBJ1-4; a weak D match, TRBD1 (6 bases). The CDR3 extends over 15 amino acids. In germline, CDR1 is SGHTA, CDR2 FQGNSA. The V gene lost 5 bases and the J gene lost 10 bases, with 20 bases spanning the gap. CDR3 loop: CASSPRTEGRRKLFF. CDR3 coding DNA: TGTGCCAGCAGCCCCCGGACAGAGGGAAGAAGAAAACTGTTTTTT.

This clone was detected many times. The chain has TRBV5-1 and TRBJ1-2, with TRBD1 matching over 8 bases. Germline CDR1 reads SGHRS; CDR2 reads YFSETQ. V gave up 0 bases and J gave up 8 bases; unmatched junction bases: 9. This CDR3 has 15 amino acids. The CDR3 sequence is CASSLEQGEVDGYTF. The CDR3 DNA reads as TGCGCCAGCAGCTTGGAACAGGGGGAGGTAGACGGCTACACCTTC.

In this sample, this clone turned up many times. This chain connects TRBV5-1 to TRBJ2-7; a possible D gene is TRBD2 (6 bases). This CDR3 spans 14 amino acids. Trimming cost V 0 bases and J 5 bases, with 12 bases left between them. CDR1 is SGHRS and CDR2 is YFSETQ in the germline V gene. CDR3 bases: TGCGCCAGCAGCTTGGGGCGGGATGGCAACGAGCAGTACTTC. Protein product: CASSLGRDGNEQYF.

This clone occurred many times. The V gene is TRBV9, the J gene TRBJ2-1; D perhaps matches TRBD2 (7 bases). The CDR3 extends over 17 amino acids. Trimming pared 4 bases from V and 2 bases from J, leaving 19 bases between. Looked up from germline, CDR1 is SGDLS and CDR2 is YYNGEE. CDR3 in DNA: TGTGCCAGCAGCCCTGGGGGGGGCAGGGTGACCTACAATGAGCAGTTCTTC. This codes for CASSPGGGRVTYNEQFF.

There are many counts of this clone. This chain connects TRBV28 to TRBJ2-7, with 9 positions matching TRBD1. With V trimmed by 4 bases and J by 2 bases, 6 bases remained unmatched. The germline V gene encodes CDR1 MDHEN and CDR2 SYDVKM. The CDR3 consists of 15 residues. Written as DNA, the CDR3 is TGTGCCAGCAGTTCCACAGGGGGCCAGACCTACGAGCAGTACTTC. Translated: CASSSTGGQTYEQYF.

There are many counts of this clone. The chain joins TRBV6-2 or TRBV6-3 to TRBJ1-5; no reliable D call. Per germline, CDR1 MNHEY and CDR2 SVGEGT. The CDR3 has 13 residues. V was cut by 8 bases and J by 4 bases, with 12 bases left in between. CDR3: CASEGPGNQPQHF. The CDR3, as DNA: TGTGCCAGCGAGGGCCCGGGGAATCAGCCCCAGCATTTT.

This clone was counted ten times or more. This chain links TRBV29-1 with TRBJ1-2, with 10 bases identical to TRBD1. The CDR3 totals 13 residues. CDR1 is SQVTM and CDR2 is ANQGSEA in the germline V gene. V dropped 6 bases and J dropped 4; count of bases not matched to a gene: 5. The CDR3 loop reads CSVGTGAAYGYTF. CDR3 in DNA: TGCAGCGTCGGGACAGGGGCTGCCTATGGCTACACCTTC.

At least ten counts were recorded for this clone. The CDR3 protein is CASSLSNDRLAGVYEQYF. The CDR3 DNA follows: TGTGCCAGCAGTTTATCCAACGACCGACTAGCGGGAGTCTACGAGCAGTACTTC. This chain links TRBV28 with TRBJ2-7; 12 positions match TRBD2. The trim removed 1 base at V and 3 bases at J, leaving 10 bases unmatched. CDR3 length: 18 residues. CDR1 is MDHEN and CDR2 is SYDVKM in the germline V gene.

This clone occurred a few times. This sequence joins TRBV29-1 and TRBJ2-3; D is uncertain. V dropped 1 base and J dropped 2 bases, with 7 bases sitting between them. This CDR3 has 13 amino acids. In germline, CDR1 is SQVTM, CDR2 ANQGSEA. The CDR3 DNA is TGCAGCGTTGAAGCGCTCTACACAGATACGCAGTATTTT. Its translation: CSVEALYTDTQYF.